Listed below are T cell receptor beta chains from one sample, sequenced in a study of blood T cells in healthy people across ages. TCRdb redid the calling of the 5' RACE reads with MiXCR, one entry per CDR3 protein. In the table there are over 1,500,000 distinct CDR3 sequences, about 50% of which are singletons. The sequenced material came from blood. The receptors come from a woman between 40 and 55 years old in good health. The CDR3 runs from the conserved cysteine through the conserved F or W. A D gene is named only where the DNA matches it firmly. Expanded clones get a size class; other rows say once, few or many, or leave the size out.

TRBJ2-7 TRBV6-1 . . CASSEFLGRRAEQYF TGTGCCAGCAGTGAATTTCTCGGTAGGAGGGCCGAGCAGTACTTC
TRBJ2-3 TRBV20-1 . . CSASLWTTDTQYF TGCAGTGCATCCCTTTGGACTACAGATACGCAGTATTTT
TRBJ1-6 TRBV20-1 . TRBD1 CSVRGPSYNSPLHF TGCAGTGTCAGGGGGCCCTCCTATAATTCACCCCTCCACTTT
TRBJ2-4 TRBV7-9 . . CASSLFGESGKDIQYF TGTGCCAGCAGCTTATTCGGGGAGAGCGGCAAAGACATTCAGTACTTC
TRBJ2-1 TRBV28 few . CASSETRINEQFF TGTGCCAGCAGCGAGACTAGGATCAATGAGCAGTTCTTC
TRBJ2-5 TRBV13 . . CASSLGVSAQETQYF TGTGCCAGCAGCTTAGGGGTTTCGGCCCAAGAGACCCAGTACTTC
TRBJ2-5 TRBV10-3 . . CAINALGTQYF TGTGCCATCAATGCTCTTGGGACCCAGTACTTC
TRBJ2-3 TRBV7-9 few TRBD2 CASSSNIQGLAGGADTQYF TGTGCCAGCAGCTCCAACATCCAAGGGCTAGCGGGGGGGGCAGATACGCAGTATTTT
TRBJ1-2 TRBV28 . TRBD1 CASSLYITGVSGYTF TGTGCCAGCAGTTTGTACATTACAGGGGTTAGTGGCTACACCTTC
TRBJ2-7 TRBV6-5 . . CASAYRGSHEQYF TGTGCCAGCGCCTATAGAGGGTCCCACGAGCAGTACTTC
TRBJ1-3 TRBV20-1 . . CSARAPSGDLGVSGNTIYF TGCAGTGCTAGAGCACCCTCCGGGGACCTGGGGGTCTCTGGAAACACCATATATTTT
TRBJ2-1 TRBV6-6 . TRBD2 CASSQDSGGVRGEQFF TGTGCCAGCAGCCAAGATAGCGGGGGGGTCCGGGGTGAGCAGTTCTTC
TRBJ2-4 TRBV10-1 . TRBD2 CASSESPSGDKNIQYF TGCGCCAGCAGTGAGTCGCCCAGCGGGGATAAAAACATTCAGTACTTC
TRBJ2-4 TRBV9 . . CASSDRPSLGIQYF TGTGCCAGCAGCGATCGTCCTTCGTTGGGCATTCAGTACTTC
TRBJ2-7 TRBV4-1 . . CASSQDQGGITYEQYF TGCGCCAGCAGCCAAGATCAAGGGGGGATCACCTACGAGCAGTACTTC
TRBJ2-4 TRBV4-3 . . CASSQEPGNIQYF TGCGCCAGCAGCCAAGAACCGGGAAACATTCAGTACTTC
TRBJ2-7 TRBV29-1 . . CSFRHSGYEQYF TGCAGTTTTCGACACAGTGGGTACGAGCAGTACTTC
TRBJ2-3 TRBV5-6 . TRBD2 CASSLLGSTGGPLDTQYF TGTGCCAGCAGCTTGTTGGGGTCGACGGGGGGGCCTTTGGATACGCAGTATTTT
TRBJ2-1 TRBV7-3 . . CASSPGGPSNEQFF TGTGCCAGCAGCCCTGGGGGCCCATCCAATGAGCAGTTCTTC
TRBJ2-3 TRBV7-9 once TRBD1 CAGDREISTDTQYF TGTGCCGGTGACAGGGAAATTAGCACAGATACGCAGTATTTT
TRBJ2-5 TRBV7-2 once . CASSLFRVGQQERSQYF TGTGCCAGCAGCTTATTCCGGGTAGGCCAGCAAGAACGGTCCCAGTACTTC
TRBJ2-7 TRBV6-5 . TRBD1 CASSSPGTGRGEQYF TGTGCCAGCAGTTCCCCCGGGACAGGGAGGGGCGAGCAGTACTTC
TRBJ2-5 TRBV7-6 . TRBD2 CASSLGAGGGTQYF TGTGCCAGCAGCTTAGGTGCGGGGGGCGGTACCCAGTACTTC
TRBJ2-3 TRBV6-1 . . CASGWGGTDTQYF TGTGCCAGCGGGTGGGGGGGCACAGATACGCAGTATTTT
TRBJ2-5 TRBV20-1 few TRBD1 CSARAPGTGIQTQYF TGCAGTGCTAGAGCACCCGGGACAGGGATACAGACCCAGTACTTC
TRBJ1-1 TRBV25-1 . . CASTRGGTEAFF TGTGCCAGCACCAGGGGCGGCACTGAAGCTTTCTTT
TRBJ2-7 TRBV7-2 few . CASSRPGSSSYEQYF TGTGCCAGCAGCAGACCCGGCTCAAGCTCCTACGAGCAGTACTTC
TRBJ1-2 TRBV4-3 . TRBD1 CASSPREGQVGYGYTF TGCGCCAGCAGCCCACGGGAAGGACAGGTCGGCTATGGCTACACCTTC
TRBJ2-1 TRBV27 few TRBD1 CASSLSGGFIDEQFF TGTGCCAGCAGTTTATCAGGGGGCTTTATCGATGAGCAGTTCTTC
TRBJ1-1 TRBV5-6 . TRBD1 CASSLEGQEVTEAFF TGTGCCAGCAGCTTGGAAGGACAGGAAGTCACTGAAGCTTTCTTT
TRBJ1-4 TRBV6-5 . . CASSYSSGQALFF TGTGCCAGCAGTTACTCGTCAGGCCAAGCGCTGTTTTTT
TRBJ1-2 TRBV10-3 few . CAISETGGSVGYTF TGTGCCATCAGTGAGACCGGAGGCAGCGTGGGCTACACCTTC
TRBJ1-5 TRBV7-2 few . CATQENGNQPQHF TGTGCCACCCAGGAGAACGGCAATCAGCCCCAGCATTTT
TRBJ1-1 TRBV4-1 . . CASSQDGIPTAEAFF TGCGCCAGCAGCCAAGATGGGATTCCAACCGCTGAAGCTTTCTTT
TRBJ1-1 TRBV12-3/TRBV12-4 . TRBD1 CASSLLRTGGEVGAFF TGTGCCAGCAGTTTGCTTAGGACAGGGGGCGAGGTTGGAGCTTTCTTT
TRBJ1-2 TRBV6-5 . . CASSSSGGLNYGYTF TGTGCCAGCAGTTCCTCGGGAGGACTTAACTATGGCTACACCTTC
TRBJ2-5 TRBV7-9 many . CASSLGQPQETQYF TGTGCCAGCAGTTTAGGACAACCCCAAGAGACCCAGTACTTC
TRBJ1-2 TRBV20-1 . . CSARDLEGAQNGYTF TGCAGTGCTAGAGATCTCGAAGGGGCCCAGAATGGCTACACCTTC
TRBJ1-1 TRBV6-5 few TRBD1 CASSYPGQGNTEAFF TGTGCCAGCAGTTACCCCGGACAGGGAAACACTGAAGCTTTCTTT
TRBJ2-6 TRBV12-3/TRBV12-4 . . CASSSRGRSSGANVLTF TGTGCCAGCAGCTCTAGAGGACGTTCCTCTGGGGCCAACGTCCTGACTTTC
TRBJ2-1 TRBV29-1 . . CSVRVSGTYNEQFF TGCAGCGTACGCGTGTCGGGGACCTACAATGAGCAGTTCTTC
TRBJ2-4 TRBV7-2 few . CASSLEAGAGKNIQYF TGTGCCAGCAGCTTAGAGGCAGGGGCTGGCAAAAACATTCAGTACTTC
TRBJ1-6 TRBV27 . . CASSFLRRQNSPLHF TGTGCCAGCAGTTTCCTGAGGAGACAAAATTCACCCCTCCACTTT
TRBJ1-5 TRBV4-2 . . CASSQDFNSNQPQHF TGTGCCAGCAGCCAAGATTTTAATAGCAATCAGCCCCAGCATTTT
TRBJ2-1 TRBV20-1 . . CSARDGTYNERFF TGCAGTGCTAGAGATGGCACTTACAATGAGCGGTTCTTC
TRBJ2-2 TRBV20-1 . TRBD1 CSASPGTGGPGELFF TGCAGTGCTAGCCCTGGGACAGGGGGCCCCGGGGAGCTGTTTTTT
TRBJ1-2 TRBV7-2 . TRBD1 CASSSRQGANGYTF TGTGCCAGCAGCTCTCGACAGGGGGCTAATGGCTACACCTTC
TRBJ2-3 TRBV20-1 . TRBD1 CSAMPGQGADTQYF TGCAGTGCTATGCCGGGACAGGGAGCAGATACGCAGTATTTT
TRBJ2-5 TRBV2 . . CASRKRLFMGRESYGQYF TGTGCCAGCAGGAAGCGACTATTTATGGGACGGGAGTCCTACGGGCAGTACTTC
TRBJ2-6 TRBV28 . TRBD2 CASSFPLAGGSSGANVLTF TGTGCCAGCAGTTTCCCTCTAGCGGGGGGTTCCTCTGGGGCCAACGTCCTGACTTTC
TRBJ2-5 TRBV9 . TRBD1 CASSVLTGVRETQYF TGTGCCAGCAGCGTACTCACAGGGGTGCGAGAGACCCAGTACTTC
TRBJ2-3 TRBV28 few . CASSPDLCYKVDTQYF TGTGCCAGCAGTCCCGACCTCTGTTACAAGGTAGATACGCAGTATTTT
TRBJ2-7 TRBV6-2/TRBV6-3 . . CASSLYQDYEQYF TGTGCCAGCAGTTTATATCAGGATTACGAGCAGTACTTC
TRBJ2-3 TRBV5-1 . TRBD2 CASSPRLAGVLDTQYF TGCGCCAGCAGCCCCCGACTAGCGGGAGTACTAGATACACAGTATTTT
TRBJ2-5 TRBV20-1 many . CSAGAGETQYF TGCAGTGCCGGGGCGGGGGAGACCCAGTACTTC
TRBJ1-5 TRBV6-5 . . CASSYSILVRGQPQHF TGTGCCAGCAGTTACTCGATCCTTGTTAGGGGCCAGCCCCAGCATTTT
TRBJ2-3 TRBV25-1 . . CASSDARGADTQYF TGTGCCAGCAGCGATGCCAGGGGAGCAGATACGCAGTATTTT
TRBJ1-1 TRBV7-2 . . CASSRSTVVTEAFF TGTGCCAGCAGTCGCAGTACTGTCGTCACTGAAGCTTTCTTT
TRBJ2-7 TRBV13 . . CASSLGRARHEQYF TGTGCCAGCAGCTTAGGACGGGCAAGGCACGAGCAGTACTTC